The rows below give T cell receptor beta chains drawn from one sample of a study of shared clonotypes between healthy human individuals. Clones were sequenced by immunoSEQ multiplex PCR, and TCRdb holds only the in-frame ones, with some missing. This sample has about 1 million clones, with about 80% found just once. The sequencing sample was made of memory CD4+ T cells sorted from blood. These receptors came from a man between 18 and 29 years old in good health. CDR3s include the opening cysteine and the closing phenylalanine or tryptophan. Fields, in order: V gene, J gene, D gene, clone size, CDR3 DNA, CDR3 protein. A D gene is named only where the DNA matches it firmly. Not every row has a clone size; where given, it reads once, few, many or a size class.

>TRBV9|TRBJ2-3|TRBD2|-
TGTGCCAGCAGCGTAGCTGGCGGGAGGGGCACAGATACGCAGTATTTT
CASSVAGGRGTDTQYF
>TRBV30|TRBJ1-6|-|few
TGTGCCTGGCGCCGGGACATGGTAAATTCACCCCTCCACTTT
CAWRRDMVNSPLHF
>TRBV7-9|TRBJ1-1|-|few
TGTGCCAGCAGACGACAGGAGTCCACTGAAGCTTTCTTT
CASRRQESTEAFF
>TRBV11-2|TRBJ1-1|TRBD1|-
TGTGCCAGCAGCAGTCTGGGACAGGGCAAGAGGTTTCGACACTCTGAAGCTTTCTTT
CASSSLGQGKRFRHSEAFF
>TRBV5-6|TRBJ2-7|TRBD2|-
TGTGCCAGCAGCTCCAGGGGTGGACTGACTAGCGGGACCTACGAGCAGTACTTC
CASSSRGGLTSGTYEQYF
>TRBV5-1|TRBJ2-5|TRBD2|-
TGCGCCAGCAGAAAAGCGGGAGTGTGGGAGACCCAGTACTTC
CASRKAGVWETQYF
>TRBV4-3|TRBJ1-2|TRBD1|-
TGCGCCAGCAGCCAAGCTGTAAAGGGGGCCGAGAGTGGCTACACCTTC
CASSQAVKGAESGYTF
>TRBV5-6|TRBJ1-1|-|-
TGTGCCAGCAGCTTGGCCGGGTCGACTCCCAACACTGAAGCTTTCTTT
CASSLAGSTPNTEAFF
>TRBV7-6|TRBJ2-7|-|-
TGTGCCAGCAGCTTAGGGTCTAGCGATGGGTACGAGCAGTACTTC
CASSLGSSDGYEQYF
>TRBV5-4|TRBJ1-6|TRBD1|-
TGTGCCAGCAGCATGACAGGGGTGAATTCACCCCTCCACTTT
CASSMTGVNSPLHF
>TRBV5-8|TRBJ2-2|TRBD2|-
TGTGCCAGCAGCTTGGGGCTAGCGGGAGCTAAAAACACCGGGGAGCTGTTTTTT
CASSLGLAGAKNTGELFF
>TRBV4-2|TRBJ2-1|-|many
TGTGCCAGCAGCAAAGTAGCGGAGGCGGCTGAGCAGTTCTTC
CASSKVAEAAEQFF
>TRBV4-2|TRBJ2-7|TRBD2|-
TGTGCCAGCAGTCCCGGGACTAACTACGAGCAGTACTTC
CASSPGTNYEQYF
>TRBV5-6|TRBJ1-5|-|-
TGTGCCAGCAGCTTACTAGCGGCAGAAGCCAATCAGCCCCAGCATTTT
CASSLLAAEANQPQHF
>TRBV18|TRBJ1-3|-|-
TGTGCCAGCTCAAACTGGGCCAGTATCACCTCTGGAAACACCATATATTTT
CASSNWASITSGNTIYF
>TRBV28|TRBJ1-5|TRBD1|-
TGTGCCAGCAGGCCTCCTCAGGGGGCAGGCAATCAGCCCCAGCATTTT
CASRPPQGAGNQPQHF
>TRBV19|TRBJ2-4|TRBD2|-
TGTGCCAGTAGTATGCGGGGGTTAAACATTCAGTACTTC
CASSMRGLNIQYF
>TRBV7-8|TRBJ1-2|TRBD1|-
TGTGCCAGCAGATCCTTGGGGACAGGGCACTATGGCTACACCTTC
CASRSLGTGHYGYTF
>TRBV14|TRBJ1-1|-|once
TGTGCCAGCAGCCAAGAAGGGAACAGAAACACTGAAGCTTTCTTT
CASSQEGNRNTEAFF
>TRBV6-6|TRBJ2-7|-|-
TGTGCCAGCAGTCAGTGGAGGTCCGAGCAGTACTTC
CASSQWRSEQYF
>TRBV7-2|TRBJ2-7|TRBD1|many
TGTGCCAGCAGCATCCGACAGGGCCAATCCTACGAGCAGTACTTC
CASSIRQGQSYEQYF
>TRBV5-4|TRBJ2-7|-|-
TGTGCCAGCAGCTTCTCTGTTTCCTACGAGCAGTACTTC
CASSFSVSYEQYF
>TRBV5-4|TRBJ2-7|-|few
TGTGCCAGCAGCTTGCAGGGAACCTACGAGCAGTACTTC
CASSLQGTYEQYF
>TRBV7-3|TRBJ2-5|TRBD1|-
TGTGCCAGCAGCCGCGGACAGGGGAAAGAGACCCAGTACTTC
CASSRGQGKETQYF
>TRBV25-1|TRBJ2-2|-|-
TGTGCCAGCAGTGAGGTAAAGGGAGGGAACACCGGGGAGCTGTTTTTT
CASSEVKGGNTGELFF
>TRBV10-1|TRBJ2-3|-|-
TGCGCCAGCAGTGAGTCTGAGCGGGCAGGAGATACGCAGTATTTT
CASSESERAGDTQYF
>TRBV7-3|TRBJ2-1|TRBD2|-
TGTGCCAGCAGCTTGGGACTAGCGGGGGGCGATGAGCAGTTCTTC
CASSLGLAGGDEQFF
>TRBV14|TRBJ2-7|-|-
TGTGCCAGCAGCCAAGATCCAGGATCGGCGTACGAGCAGTACTTC
CASSQDPGSAYEQYF
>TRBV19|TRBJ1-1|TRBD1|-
TGTGCCAGTAGTACCCGGACAGGGGCCATGAACACTGAAGCTTTCTTT
CASSTRTGAMNTEAFF
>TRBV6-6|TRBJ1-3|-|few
TGTGCCAGCATCGAAGGACAGAGGGGCGACCGAAACACCATATATTTT
CASIEGQRGDRNTIYF
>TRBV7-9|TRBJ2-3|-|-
TGTGCCAGCAGCTTAAGTATGGGGGCTTACACAGATACGCAGTATTTT
CASSLSMGAYTDTQYF
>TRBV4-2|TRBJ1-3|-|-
TGTGCCAGCAGCCAGGGACGGAGCTCTGGTGGAAACACCATATATTTT
CASSQGRSSGGNTIYF
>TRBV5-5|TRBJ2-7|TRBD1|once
TGTGCCAGCAGCTTTAGGGACAGGGGAACCTACGAGCAGTACTTC
CASSFRDRGTYEQYF
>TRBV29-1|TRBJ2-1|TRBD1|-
TGCAGCGCAGGGGGACAGATTAACAATGAGCAGTTCTTC
CSAGGQINNEQFF
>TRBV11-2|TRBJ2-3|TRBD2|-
TGTGCCAGCAGCCCCGTAGCGGGAGGCACAGATACGCAGTATTTT
CASSPVAGGTDTQYF
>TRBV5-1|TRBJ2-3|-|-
TGCGCCAGCAGCTTGCGGCAAAAAGCTAGCACAGATACGCAGTATTTT
CASSLRQKASTDTQYF
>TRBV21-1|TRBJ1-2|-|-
TGTGCCAGCAGCCACGAGGACAGGGGAGTTGGCTACACCTTC
CASSHEDRGVGYTF
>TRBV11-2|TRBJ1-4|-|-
TGTGCCAGCAGTCAAACGCGGGGGGTGGAACCTGAAAAACTGTTTTTT
CASSQTRGVEPEKLFF
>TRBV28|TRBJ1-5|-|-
TGTGCCAGCAGTTTGGGTGGACAGAACAATCAGCCCCAGCATTTT
CASSLGGQNNQPQHF
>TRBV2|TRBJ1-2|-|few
TGTGCCAGCACGGGTAACTATGGCTACACCTTC
CASTGNYGYTF
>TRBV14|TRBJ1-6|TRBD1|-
TGTGCCAGCAGCCAAGTAACAGGGGGTTCGTCACCCCTCCACTTT
CASSQVTGGSSPLHF
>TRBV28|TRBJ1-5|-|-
TGTGCCAGTGGGGGAGGGGAAGATCAGCCCCAGCATTTT
CASGGGEDQPQHF
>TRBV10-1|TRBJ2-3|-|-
TGCGCCAGCAGTGAGAAGGGGGGACCCACAGATACGCAGTATTTT
CASSEKGGPTDTQYF
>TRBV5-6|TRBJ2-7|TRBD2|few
TGTGCCAGCAGCTTGAGCGGGACTCATGGGGAGCAGTACTTC
CASSLSGTHGEQYF
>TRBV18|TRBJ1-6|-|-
TGTGCCAGCTCACCAGGGGGCATTCATAATTCACCCCTCCACTTT
CASSPGGIHNSPLHF
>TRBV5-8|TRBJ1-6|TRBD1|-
TGTGCCAGCGTGACGGGGACAGGGTATTCACCCCTCCACTTT
CASVTGTGYSPLHF
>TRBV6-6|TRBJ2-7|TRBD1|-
TGTGCCAGCAGTTATGGGGCAGGGGGCTACGAGCAGTACTTC
CASSYGAGGYEQYF
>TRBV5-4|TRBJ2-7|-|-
TGTGCCAGCAGCTTGGCTGGGGGGGCTAGCGTTTACGAGCAGTACTTC
CASSLAGGASVYEQYF
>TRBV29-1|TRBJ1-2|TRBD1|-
TGCAGCGTGGATGGCAGGGGGCAGGTTGTCAAGGGTGGCTACACCTTC
CSVDGRGQVVKGGYTF
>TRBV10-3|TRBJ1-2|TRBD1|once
TGTGCCATCAGTCCCTTGGGACAGGACTATGGCTACACCTTC
CAISPLGQDYGYTF
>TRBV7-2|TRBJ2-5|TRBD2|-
TGTGCCAGCAGCCTCTCTGGACTAGCGGGAGGAGAGACCCAGTACTTC
CASSLSGLAGGETQYF
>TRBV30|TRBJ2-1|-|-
TGTGCCTGGAAGGGGGTCTCCTACAATGAGCAGTTCTTC
CAWKGVSYNEQFF
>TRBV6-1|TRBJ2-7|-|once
TGTGCCAGCAGTGAAGCAGTGTGGGAGTCCGCCTACGAGCAGTACTTC
CASSEAVWESAYEQYF
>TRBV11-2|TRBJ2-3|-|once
TGTGCCAGCAGCTTAGGGGCTAGCATTGGCACAGATACGCAGTATTTT
CASSLGASIGTDTQYF
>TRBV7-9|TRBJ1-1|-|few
TGTGCCAGCAGCTTTGGGTCAGTGAACACTGAAGCTTTCTTT
CASSFGSVNTEAFF